This T cell receptor beta chain emerged from a study of blood T cell repertoires in COVID-19. The CDR3 length is 15 residues. Germline V gene sequence: CDR1 SGHRS, CDR2 YFSETQ. V lost 0 bases, J lost 2 bases, and 8 bases lay in between. Assay used: immunoSEQ multiplex PCR; TCRdb lists only in-frame clones, some missing. This sample has about 250,000 clones; 87% occur once, and the top ten carry about 6.9%. The sequence came from a woman between 25 and 40 years old with acute COVID-19. The chain is built from TRBV5-1 and TRBJ2-2, with D hard to call. The sample was PBMCs or T cells enriched from blood (not recorded which). The chain's CDR3 is CASSLAQANTGELFF. The DNA of the CDR3 is TGCGCCAGCAGCTTGGCCCAGGCCAACACCGGGGAGCTGTTTTTT.